Below, one T cell receptor (beta chain) is given with its context. These data come from a study of blood T cell repertoires in COVID-19. Repertoires were generated with immunoSEQ multiplex PCR, while TCRdb's copy carries only in-frame clones and drops some. The sample has approximately 200,000 clones; over 75% are singletons. V dropped 5 bases and J dropped 11; count of bases not matched to a gene: 11. CDR3 length equals 14 residues. The germline gives CDR1 SEHNR, CDR2 FQNEAQ (reference sequence). The V gene is TRBV7-9, the J gene TRBJ1-4, with TRBD1 matching 7 bases. This clonotype originated in a man aged 40-55 years who had recovered from COVID-19. Sequences were obtained from PBMCs or T cells enriched from blood (not recorded which). Here the CDR3 reads CASSHRGSLEKLFF. The DNA for the CDR3 is TGTGCCAGCAGCCACAGGGGATCTTTGGAGAAACTGTTTTTT. Drawing the rest from reference TRBV7-9 and TRBJ1-4, the complete variable domain is DTGVSQNPRHKITKRGQNVTFRCDPISEHNRLYWYRQTLGQGPEFLTYFQNEAQLEKSRLLSDRFSAERPKGSFSTLEIQRTEQGDSAMYLCASSHRGSLEKLFFGSGTQLSVL.